The rows below give T cell receptor beta chains drawn from one sample of a study of blood T cell repertoires in COVID-19. Assay used: immunoSEQ multiplex PCR; TCRdb lists only in-frame clones, some missing. The sample lists about 67,000 clones; 75% to 90% were seen once. What was sequenced was peripheral blood. The receptors derive from a man aged 50 to 60 with active COVID-19. CDR3s include the opening cysteine and the closing phenylalanine or tryptophan. Each record gives: CDR3 length, clone size, J gene, D gene, V gene, CDR3 protein, CDR3 DNA. A D gene is named only where the DNA matches it firmly. Expanded clones get a size class; other rows say once, few or many, or leave the size out.

14 | NA | TRBJ2-5 | TRBD1 | TRBV28 | CASSTGGRRETQYF | TGTGCCAGCAGTACAGGGGGCAGGAGGGAGACCCAGTACTTC
12 | NA | TRBJ2-5 | NA | TRBV5-1 | CASSPLAETQYF | TGCGCCAGCAGCCCGCTAGCAGAGACCCAGTACTTC
17 | few | TRBJ2-7 | TRBD2 | TRBV3-1/TRBV3-2 | CASSTRLAGPVSYEQYF | TGTGCCAGCAGCACACGACTAGCGGGACCCGTATCCTACGAGCAGTACTTC
15 | NA | TRBJ1-2 | TRBD1 | TRBV3-1/TRBV3-2 | CASSQGQGSNYGYTF | TGTGCCAGCAGCCAAGGACAGGGGTCCAACTATGGCTACACCTTC
16 | NA | TRBJ2-5 | TRBD1 | TRBV25-1 | CASSAQGQGESETQYF | TGTGCCAGCAGTGCCCAGGGACAGGGGGAATCAGAGACCCAGTACTTC
14 | few | TRBJ1-1 | TRBD1 | TRBV7-3 | CASSIDRVSPEAFF | TGTGCCAGCAGCATAGACAGGGTGTCCCCTGAAGCTTTCTTT
15 | NA | TRBJ1-5 | NA | TRBV7-8 | CASSPGDRSNQPQHF | TGTGCCAGCAGCCCCGGAGACAGGAGCAATCAGCCCCAGCATTTT
15 | NA | TRBJ1-5 | NA | TRBV28 | CASSPLRGVNQPQHF | TGTGCCAGCAGTCCCCTCCGGGGGGTCAATCAGCCCCAGCATTTT
14 | NA | TRBJ1-6 | TRBD1 | TRBV6-2/TRBV6-3 | CASSSDRGGSPLHF | TGTGCCAGCAGTTCGGACAGGGGTGGATCACCCCTCCACTTT
14 | NA | TRBJ2-7 | TRBD1 | TRBV19 | CASSSWTGDYEQYF | TGTGCCAGTAGTTCTTGGACAGGGGACTACGAGCAGTACTTC
14 | NA | TRBJ1-5 | TRBD1 | TRBV24-1 | CATSEQGFGLPQHF | TGTGCCACCAGTGAACAGGGGTTTGGATTGCCCCAGCATTTT
12 | NA | TRBJ2-7 | NA | TRBV5-4 | CASSRDWGTQYF | TGTGCCAGCAGCCGGGACTGGGGAACGCAGTACTTC
16 | NA | TRBJ2-1 | NA | TRBV3-1/TRBV3-2 | CASSQDRRGRAGEQFF | TGTGCCAGCAGCCAAGATCGAAGGGGGAGGGCTGGAGAGCAGTTCTTC
15 | NA | TRBJ1-6 | NA | TRBV7-6 | CASSLAGFDNSPLHF | TGTGCCAGCAGCTTAGCGGGCTTCGATAATTCACCCCTCCACTTT
15 | NA | TRBJ1-4 | TRBD1 | TRBV18 | CASSLGQGANEKLFF | TGTGCCAGCTCATTGGGACAGGGGGCTAATGAAAAACTGTTTTTT
18 | NA | TRBJ2-2 | TRBD2 | TRBV28 | CASSHGVVGGRATGELFF | TGTGCCAGCAGCCATGGCGTGGTTGGCGGGAGGGCGACCGGGGAGCTGTTTTTT
16 | NA | TRBJ2-2 | NA | TRBV2 | CASKQSALGNTGELFF | TGTGCCAGCAAACAAAGCGCACTAGGGAACACCGGGGAGCTGTTTTTT
13 | NA | TRBJ1-2 | NA | TRBV12-3/TRBV12-4 | CASRLGGVRGYTF | TGTGCCAGCAGACTGGGGGGGGTGAGAGGCTACACCTTC
15 | NA | TRBJ1-1 | TRBD1 | TRBV18 | CASSSRTGMNTEAFF | TGTGCCAGCTCATCCCGGACAGGCATGAACACTGAAGCTTTCTTT
15 | NA | TRBJ2-2 | TRBD2 | TRBV20-1 | CSASLAGGRTGELFF | TGCAGTGCTAGTCTAGCGGGAGGGAGGACCGGGGAGCTGTTTTTT
16 | few | TRBJ2-1 | NA | TRBV4-2 | CASSQVDDSSYNEQFF | TGTGCCAGCAGCCAAGTCGACGACAGCTCCTACAATGAGCAGTTCTTC
15 | NA | TRBJ1-2 | NA | TRBV27 | CASSSFEQGNYGYTF | TGTGCCAGCAGTTCCTTCGAGCAGGGAAACTATGGCTACACCTTC
13 | NA | TRBJ1-2 | NA | TRBV2 | CASLAGGNYGYTF | TGTGCCAGCCTGGCCGGAGGAAACTATGGCTACACCTTC
13 | NA | TRBJ1-6 | NA | TRBV12-3/TRBV12-4 | CASSQKGNSPLHF | TGTGCCAGCAGTCAAAAGGGGAATTCACCCCTCCACTTT
14 | NA | TRBJ2-1 | NA | TRBV19 | CASSIGRDSNEQFF | TGTGCCAGTAGTATAGGGAGGGATTCGAATGAGCAGTTCTTC
15 | once | TRBJ2-6 | NA | TRBV6-6 | CASTLPGAGANVLTF | TGTGCCAGCACCCTACCGGGGGCTGGGGCCAACGTCCTGACTTTC
13 | NA | TRBJ1-5 | NA | TRBV6-2/TRBV6-3 | CASSDSFNQPQHF | TGTGCCAGCAGTGACAGTTTCAATCAGCCCCAGCATTTT
17 | NA | TRBJ2-7 | NA | TRBV7-2 | CASSSRVSLGYSYEQYF | TGTGCCAGCAGCTCCCGCGTGTCTCTAGGTTACTCCTACGAGCAGTACTTC
15 | once | TRBJ2-1 | NA | TRBV7-9 | CASSRDNGFGNEQFF | TGTGCCAGCAGCCGGGACAACGGATTTGGGAATGAGCAGTTCTTC
16 | NA | TRBJ1-6 | NA | TRBV6-6 | CASSLSPQRYNSPLHF | TGTGCCAGCAGTCTCTCACCCCAGCGGTATAATTCACCCCTCCACTTT
14 | few | TRBJ1-2 | NA | TRBV27 | CASSLDSESHGYTF | TGTGCCAGCAGTTTGGACAGTGAGTCTCATGGCTACACCTTC
18 | NA | TRBJ2-7 | TRBD2 | TRBV5-4 | CASSPSGTSDSFFYEQYF | TGTGCCAGCAGCCCGAGCGGGACTAGCGATTCTTTTTTTTACGAGCAGTACTTC
18 | NA | TRBJ1-3 | TRBD1 | TRBV6-4 | CASSDSGDRGVFGNTIYF | TGTGCCAGCAGTGACTCGGGGGACAGGGGCGTCTTTGGAAACACCATATATTTT
16 | NA | TRBJ1-5 | TRBD1 | TRBV19 | CASSIEGQGRTQPQHF | TGTGCCAGTAGTATAGAGGGACAGGGGAGAACTCAGCCCCAGCATTTT
12 | once | TRBJ1-2 | NA | TRBV12-3/TRBV12-4 | CASSLNLRGYTF | TGTGCCAGCAGTCTCAACCTTCGGGGCTACACCTTC
15 | NA | TRBJ2-3 | NA | TRBV7-3 | CASSLSHYNTDTQYF | TGTGCCAGCAGCTTAAGTCACTACAACACAGATACGCAGTATTTT
15 | NA | TRBJ1-5 | NA | TRBV6-6 | CASSALRGASQPQHF | TGTGCCAGCAGTGCCCTCCGGGGGGCGAGTCAGCCCCAGCATTTT
15 | NA | TRBJ2-7 | TRBD2 | TRBV7-2 | CASSPLAGFAYEQYF | TGTGCCAGCAGCCCTCTAGCGGGATTCGCCTACGAGCAGTACTTC
19 | NA | TRBJ2-2 | NA | TRBV4-3 | CASSQDAAVGGWDTGELFF | TGCGCCAGCAGCCAAGATGCCGCGGTCGGGGGTTGGGACACCGGGGAGCTGTTTTTT
13 | NA | TRBJ2-2 | NA | TRBV2 | CASRRVNTGELFF | TGTGCCAGCAGGAGGGTAAACACCGGGGAGCTGTTTTTT
12 | NA | TRBJ1-2 | TRBD1 | TRBV6-1 | CASSYRGRGYTF | TGTGCCAGCAGCTACAGGGGCCGTGGCTACACCTTC
16 | NA | TRBJ2-7 | TRBD1 | TRBV27 | CASSLTGPLSSYEQYF | TGTGCCAGCAGTCTGACAGGGCCCCTCAGCTCCTACGAGCAGTACTTC
16 | NA | TRBJ1-1 | TRBD1 | TRBV5-1 | CASSLGENRGNTEAFF | TGCGCCAGCAGCTTGGGGGAGAACAGGGGCAACACTGAAGCTTTCTTT
15 | NA | TRBJ2-1 | NA | TRBV6-2/TRBV6-3 | CASSWLGVLANEQFF | TGTGCCAGCAGTTGGCTGGGGGTACTAGCCAATGAGCAGTTCTTC
12 | NA | TRBJ2-7 | NA | TRBV18 | CASSGQSYEQYF | TGTGCCAGCTCAGGACAGTCCTACGAGCAGTACTTC
16 | NA | TRBJ1-3 | NA | TRBV2 | CASSEGTYFSGNTIYF | TGTGCCAGCAGTGAAGGGACATACTTCTCTGGAAACACCATATATTTT
14 | NA | TRBJ1-4 | TRBD1 | TRBV28 | CASTAGTGGEKLFF | TGTGCCAGCACCGCGGGGACAGGGGGAGAAAAACTGTTTTTT
16 | NA | TRBJ2-1 | TRBD2 | TRBV28 | CASSLFEIGGDNEQFF | TGTGCCAGCAGTTTATTCGAGATCGGGGGGGACAATGAGCAGTTCTTC
13 | NA | TRBJ1-5 | TRBD1 | TRBV30 | CAWSTGGGQPQHF | TGTGCCTGGAGTACAGGGGGAGGTCAGCCCCAGCATTTT
16 | NA | TRBJ2-1 | NA | TRBV3-1/TRBV3-2 | CASSSLLGGRYNEQFF | TGTGCCAGCAGCTCTTTACTAGGAGGGCGGTACAATGAGCAGTTCTTC
16 | few | TRBJ2-7 | NA | TRBV18 | CASSQFSGTSAYEQYF | TGTGCCAGCTCACAATTCTCCGGGACATCGGCCTACGAGCAGTACTTC
13 | NA | TRBJ1-1 | NA | TRBV6-2/TRBV6-3 | CASSYSGTYEAFF | TGTGCCAGCAGTTACTCGGGGACATATGAAGCTTTCTTT
15 | NA | TRBJ2-1 | TRBD1 | TRBV6-1 | CASSEMGQGSNEQFF | TGTGCCAGCAGTGAAATGGGACAGGGGAGCAATGAGCAGTTCTTC